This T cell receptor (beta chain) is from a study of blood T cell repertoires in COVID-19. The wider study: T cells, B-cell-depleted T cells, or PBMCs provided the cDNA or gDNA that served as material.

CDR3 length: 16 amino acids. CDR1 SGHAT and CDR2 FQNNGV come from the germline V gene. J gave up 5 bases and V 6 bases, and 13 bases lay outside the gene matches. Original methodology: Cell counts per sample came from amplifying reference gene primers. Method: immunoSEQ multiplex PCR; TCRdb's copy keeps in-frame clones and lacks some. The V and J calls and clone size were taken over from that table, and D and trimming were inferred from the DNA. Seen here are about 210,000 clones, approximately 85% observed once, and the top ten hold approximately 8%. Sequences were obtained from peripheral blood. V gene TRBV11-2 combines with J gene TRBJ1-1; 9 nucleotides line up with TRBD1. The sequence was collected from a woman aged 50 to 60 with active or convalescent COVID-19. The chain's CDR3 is CASRIALGQGSTEAFF. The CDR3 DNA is TGTGCCAGCAGGATAGCACTCGGACAGGGGAGTACTGAAGCTTTCTTT.